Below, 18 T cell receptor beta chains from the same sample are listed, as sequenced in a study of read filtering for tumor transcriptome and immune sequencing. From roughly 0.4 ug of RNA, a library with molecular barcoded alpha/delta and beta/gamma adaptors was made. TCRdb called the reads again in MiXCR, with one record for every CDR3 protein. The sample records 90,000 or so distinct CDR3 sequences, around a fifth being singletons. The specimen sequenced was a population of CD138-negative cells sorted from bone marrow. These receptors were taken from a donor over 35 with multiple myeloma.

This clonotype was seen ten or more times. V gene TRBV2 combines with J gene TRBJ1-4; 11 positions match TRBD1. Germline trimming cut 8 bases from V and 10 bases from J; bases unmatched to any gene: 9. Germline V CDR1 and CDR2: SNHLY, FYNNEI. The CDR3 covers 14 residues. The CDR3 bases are TGTGCCAGCCTTAGCGGGGACAGGGGGAGAAAACTGTTTTTT. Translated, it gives CASLSGDRGRKLFF.

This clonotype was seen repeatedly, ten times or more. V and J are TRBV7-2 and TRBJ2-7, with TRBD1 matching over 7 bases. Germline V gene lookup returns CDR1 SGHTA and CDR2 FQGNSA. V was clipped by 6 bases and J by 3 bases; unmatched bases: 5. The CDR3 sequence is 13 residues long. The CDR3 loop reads CASSLGQHYEQYF. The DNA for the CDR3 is TGTGCCAGCAGTCTGGGACAGCACTACGAGCAGTACTTC.

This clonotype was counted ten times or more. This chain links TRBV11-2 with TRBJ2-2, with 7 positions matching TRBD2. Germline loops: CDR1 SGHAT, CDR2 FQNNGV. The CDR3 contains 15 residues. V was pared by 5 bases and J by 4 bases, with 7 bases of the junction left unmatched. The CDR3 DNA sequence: TGTGCCAGCAGCGCCCTGGGGGGGGGCACCGGGGAGCTGTTTTTT. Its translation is CASSALGGGTGELFF.

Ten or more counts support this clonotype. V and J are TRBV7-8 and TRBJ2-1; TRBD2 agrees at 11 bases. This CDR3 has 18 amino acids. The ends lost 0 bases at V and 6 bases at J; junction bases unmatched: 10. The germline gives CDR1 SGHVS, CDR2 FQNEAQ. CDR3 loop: CASSLALDSGGASNEQFF. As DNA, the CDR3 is TGTGCCAGCAGCTTAGCGCTGGATAGCGGGGGGGCCTCCAATGAGCAGTTCTTC.

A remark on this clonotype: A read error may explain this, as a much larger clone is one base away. The CDR3 is CASSSGTGGTSGSYEQYF. CDR3 nucleotide sequence: TGTGCCAGCAGTTCCGGGACAGGGGGAACATCGGGCTCCTACGAGCAGTACTTC. The V gene is TRBV27, the J gene TRBJ2-7; 11 bases match TRBD1. Germline CDR1 is MNHEY and CDR2 is SMNVEV (reference sequence). CDR3 length equals 18 residues. V lost 4 bases, J lost 0 bases, and 11 bases stayed unmatched.

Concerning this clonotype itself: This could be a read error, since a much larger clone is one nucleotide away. The CDR3 protein is CSAGATGGFGYEQYF. For the CDR3, the DNA is TGCAGTGCTGGAGCGACAGGGGGATTCGGGTACGAGCAGTACTTC. The chain links TRBV20-1 to TRBJ2-7; 9 nucleotides match TRBD1. With 5 bases clipped from V and 4 bases from J, the junction kept 12 bases outside the gene matches. Germline CDR1 is DFQATT and CDR2 is SNEGSKA (reference sequence). The CDR3 runs to 15 residues.

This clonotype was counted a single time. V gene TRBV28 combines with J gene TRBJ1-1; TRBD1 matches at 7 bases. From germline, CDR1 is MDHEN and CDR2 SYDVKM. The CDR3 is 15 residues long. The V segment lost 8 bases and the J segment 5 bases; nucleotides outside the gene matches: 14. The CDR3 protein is CASAWRGLLGTEAFF. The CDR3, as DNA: TGTGCCAGCGCCTGGAGGGGGCTGTTAGGGACTGAAGCTTTCTTT. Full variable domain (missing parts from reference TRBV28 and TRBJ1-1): DVKVTQSSRYLVKRTGEKVFLECVQDMDHENMFWYRQDPGLGLRLIYFSYDVKMKEKGDIPEGYSVSREKKERFSLILESASTNQTSMYLCASAWRGLLGTEAFFGQGTRLTVV.

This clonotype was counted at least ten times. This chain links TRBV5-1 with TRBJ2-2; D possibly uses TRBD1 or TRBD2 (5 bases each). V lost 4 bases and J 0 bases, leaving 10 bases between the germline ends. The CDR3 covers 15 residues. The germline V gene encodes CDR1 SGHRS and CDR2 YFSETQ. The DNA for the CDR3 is TGCGCCAGCAGCGAGGGACGGACGAACACCGGGGAGCTGTTTTTT. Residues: CASSEGRTNTGELFF. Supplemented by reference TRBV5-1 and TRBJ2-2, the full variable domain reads KAGVTQTPRYLIKTRGQQVTLSCSPISGHRSVSWYQQTPGQGLQFLFEYFSETQRNKGNFPGRFSGRQFSNSRSEMNVSTLELGDSALYLCASSEGRTNTGELFFGEGSRLTVL.

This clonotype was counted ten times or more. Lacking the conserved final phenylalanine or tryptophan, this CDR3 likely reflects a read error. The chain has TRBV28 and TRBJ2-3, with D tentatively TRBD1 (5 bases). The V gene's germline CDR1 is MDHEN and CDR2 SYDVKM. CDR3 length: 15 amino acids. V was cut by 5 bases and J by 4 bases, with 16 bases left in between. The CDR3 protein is CASSPVAGQADTQYL. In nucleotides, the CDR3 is TGTGCCAGCAGTCCGGTGGCAGGGCAGGCAGATACGCAGTATCTT.

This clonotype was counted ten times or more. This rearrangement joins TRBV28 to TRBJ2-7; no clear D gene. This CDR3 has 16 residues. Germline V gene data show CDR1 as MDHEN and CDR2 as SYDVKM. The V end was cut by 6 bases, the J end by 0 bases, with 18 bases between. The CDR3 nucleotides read TGTGCCAGCAGCCCCCAACTAAAGGCGAGCTCCTACGAGCAGTACTTC. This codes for CASSPQLKASSYEQYF.

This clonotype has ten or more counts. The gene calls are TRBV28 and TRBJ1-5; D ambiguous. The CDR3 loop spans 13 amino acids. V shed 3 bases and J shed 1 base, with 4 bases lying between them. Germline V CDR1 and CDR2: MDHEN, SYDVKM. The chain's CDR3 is CASSFKSNQPQHF. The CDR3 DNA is TGTGCCAGCAGTTTTAAGAGCAATCAGCCCCAGCATTTT. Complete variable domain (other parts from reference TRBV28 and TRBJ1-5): DVKVTQSSRYLVKRTGEKVFLECVQDMDHENMFWYRQDPGLGLRLIYFSYDVKMKEKGDIPEGYSVSREKKERFSLILESASTNQTSMYLCASSFKSNQPQHFGDGTRLSIL.

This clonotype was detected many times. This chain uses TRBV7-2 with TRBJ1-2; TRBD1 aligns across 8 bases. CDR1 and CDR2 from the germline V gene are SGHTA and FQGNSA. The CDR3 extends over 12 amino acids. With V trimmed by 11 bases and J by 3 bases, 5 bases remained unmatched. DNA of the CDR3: TGTGCCGCCCGACAGGGGCACTATGGCTACACCTTC. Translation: CAARQGHYGYTF.

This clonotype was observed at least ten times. The CDR3 DNA follows: TGTGCCAGCAGCGTGATGGGGATTAGCACAGATACGCAGTATTTT. Translated: CASSVMGISTDTQYF. The chain uses TRBV9 and TRBJ2-3, with no clear D. The CDR3 extends over 15 amino acids. The germline gives CDR1 SGDLS, CDR2 YYNGEE. Trimming took off 2 bases at V and 0 bases at J, with 10 bases between the two ends.

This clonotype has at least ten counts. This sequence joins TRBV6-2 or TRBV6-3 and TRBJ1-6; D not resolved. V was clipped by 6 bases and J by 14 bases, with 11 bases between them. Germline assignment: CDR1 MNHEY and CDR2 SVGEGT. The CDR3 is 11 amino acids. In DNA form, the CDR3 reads TGTGCCAGCAGCCCGTCCCTCACCCTCCACTTT. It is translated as CASSPSLTLHF.

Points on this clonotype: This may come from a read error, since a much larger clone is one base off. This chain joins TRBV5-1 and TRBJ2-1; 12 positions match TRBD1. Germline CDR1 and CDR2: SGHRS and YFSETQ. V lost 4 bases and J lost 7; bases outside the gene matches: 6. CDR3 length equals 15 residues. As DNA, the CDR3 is TGCGCCAGCAGCCTGGGACAGGGGGCTCCGAATGAGCAGTTCTTC. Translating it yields CASSLGQGAPNEQFF.

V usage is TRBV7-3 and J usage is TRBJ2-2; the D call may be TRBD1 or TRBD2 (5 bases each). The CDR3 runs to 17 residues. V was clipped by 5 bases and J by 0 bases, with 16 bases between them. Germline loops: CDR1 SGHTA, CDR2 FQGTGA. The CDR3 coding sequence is TGTGCCAGCAGCCCTAACGACGGGACGACGAACACCGGGGAGCTGTTTTTT. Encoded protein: CASSPNDGTTNTGELFF.

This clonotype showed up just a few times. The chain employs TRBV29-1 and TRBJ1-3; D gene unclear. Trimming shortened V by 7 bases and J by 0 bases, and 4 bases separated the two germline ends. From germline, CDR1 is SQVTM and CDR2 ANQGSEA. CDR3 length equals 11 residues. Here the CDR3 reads CSALSGNTIYF. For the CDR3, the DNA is TGCAGCGCGCTCTCTGGAAACACCATATATTTT.

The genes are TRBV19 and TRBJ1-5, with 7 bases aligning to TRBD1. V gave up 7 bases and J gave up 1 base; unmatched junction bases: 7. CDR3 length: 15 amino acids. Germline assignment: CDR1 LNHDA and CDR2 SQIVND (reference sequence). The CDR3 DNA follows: TGTGCCAGTACAGAGACAGGGAAGAGCAATCAGCCCCAGCATTTT. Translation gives CASTETGKSNQPQHF.